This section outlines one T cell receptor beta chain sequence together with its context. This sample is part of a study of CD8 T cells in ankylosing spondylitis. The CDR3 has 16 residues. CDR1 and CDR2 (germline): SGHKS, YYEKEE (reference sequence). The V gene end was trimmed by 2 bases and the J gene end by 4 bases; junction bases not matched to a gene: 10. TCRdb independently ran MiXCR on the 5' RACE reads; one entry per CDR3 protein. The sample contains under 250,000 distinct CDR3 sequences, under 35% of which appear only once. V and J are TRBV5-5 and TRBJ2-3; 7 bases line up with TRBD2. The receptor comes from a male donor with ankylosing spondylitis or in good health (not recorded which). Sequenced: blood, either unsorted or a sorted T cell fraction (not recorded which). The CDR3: CASSLVAGLVADTQYF. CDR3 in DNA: TGTGCCAGCAGCTTAGTGGCTGGACTAGTCGCAGATACGCAGTATTTT.